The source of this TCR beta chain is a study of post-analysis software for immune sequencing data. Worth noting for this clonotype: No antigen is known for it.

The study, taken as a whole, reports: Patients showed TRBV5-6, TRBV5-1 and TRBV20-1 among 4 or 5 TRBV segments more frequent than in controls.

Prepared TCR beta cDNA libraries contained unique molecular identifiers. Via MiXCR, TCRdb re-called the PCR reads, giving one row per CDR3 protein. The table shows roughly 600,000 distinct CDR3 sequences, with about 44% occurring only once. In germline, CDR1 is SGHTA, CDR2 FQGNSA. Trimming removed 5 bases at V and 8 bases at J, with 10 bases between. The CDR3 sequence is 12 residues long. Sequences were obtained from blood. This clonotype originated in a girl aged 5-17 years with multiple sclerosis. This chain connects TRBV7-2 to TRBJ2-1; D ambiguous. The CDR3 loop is CASSPNRYEQFF. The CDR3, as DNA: TGTGCCAGCAGCCCCAATAGGTATGAGCAGTTCTTC.